The entry that follows covers one T cell receptor (beta chain) sequence. The antigen is not known. This sample is drawn from a study of Ad26.COV2.S vaccination and SARS-CoV-2 variants. Study-wide context: Participants got Ad26.COV2.S intramuscularly, once or twice 56 days apart. Findings and limits, study-wide: Once vaccination had occurred, spike-specific CD8+ and CD4+ T cell responses reportedly showed substantial breadth. Non-spike TCR breadth did not differ much between vaccine and placebo recipients.

TCRdb's table, derived via immunoSEQ multiplex PCR, lists solely in-frame clones and lacks some. The data contain approximately 350,000 clones, roughly 87% of them singletons. Treatment indicated: some 20 received Ad26.COV2.S at low or high dose, single or two shots; 5 received placebo; per-sample allocation not given. Specimens were obtained on day 63 following the first vaccine or placebo injection. The donor was a Boston adult aged 18-55 years. This TCR was sampled from a person aged 18-60 years who received the Ad26.COV2.S COVID-19 vaccine or a placebo. The source was peripheral blood, collected in a trial of Ad26.COV2.S vaccine versus placebo.

The CDR3 protein is CASSQVANTDTQYF. The CDR3 nucleotides read TGTGCCAGCAGCCAAGTGGCAAATACAGATACGCAGTATTTT. The V gene is TRBV3-1 (or the pseudogene TRBV3-2), the J gene TRBJ2-3, with D unclear. CDR3 length equals 14 residues. Trimming took off 1 base at V and 3 bases at J, with 8 bases between the two ends. Germline-derived CDR1 and CDR2 are LGHDT and YNNKEL (reference sequence).